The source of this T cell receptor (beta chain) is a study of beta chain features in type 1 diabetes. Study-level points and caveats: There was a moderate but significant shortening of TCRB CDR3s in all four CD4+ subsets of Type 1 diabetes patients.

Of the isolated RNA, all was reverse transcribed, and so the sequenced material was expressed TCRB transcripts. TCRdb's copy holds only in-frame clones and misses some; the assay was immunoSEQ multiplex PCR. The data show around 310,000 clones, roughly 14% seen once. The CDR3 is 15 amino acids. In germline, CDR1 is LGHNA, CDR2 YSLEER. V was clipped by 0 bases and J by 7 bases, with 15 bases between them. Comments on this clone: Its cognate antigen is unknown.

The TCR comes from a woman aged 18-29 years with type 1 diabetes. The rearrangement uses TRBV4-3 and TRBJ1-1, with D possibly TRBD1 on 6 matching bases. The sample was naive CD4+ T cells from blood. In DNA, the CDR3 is TGCGCCAGCAGCCAAGAGGGGGCAGGGCCGGGTGAAGCTTTCTTT. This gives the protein CASSQEGAGPGEAFF.